A selection of T cell receptor beta chains follows, all from one sample in a study of blood T cell repertoires in COVID-19. TCRdb keeps only in-frame clones here, not all; method: immunoSEQ multiplex PCR. Altogether some 100,000 clones are present, 88% being singletons, with the ten largest covering around 5%. Sample: peripheral blood. The receptors originated from a woman of 80 years or more with active COVID-19. CDR3s include the opening cysteine and the closing phenylalanine or tryptophan.

length: 18; J: TRBJ2-3; V: TRBV28; CDR3: CASSLYRTSGTHTDTQYF
length: 17; J: TRBJ2-5; V: TRBV7-2; CDR3: CASSSGLTGHLQETQYF
length: 16; J: TRBJ2-1; V: TRBV12-5; CDR3: CASGLGTGGGGDEQFF
length: 17; J: TRBJ2-3; V: TRBV4-3; CDR3: CASSQEGSGALTDTQYF
length: 13; J: TRBJ2-4; V: TRBV7-3; CDR3: CASSPGTRNIQYF
length: 18; J: TRBJ2-3; V: TRBV25-1; CDR3: CASSDVGRGRPFTDTQYF
length: 15; J: TRBJ2-7; V: TRBV19; CDR3: CASSRTGITAYEQYF
length: 13; J: TRBJ2-1; V: TRBV12-3/TRBV12-4; CDR3: CASRADAGNEQFF
length: 18; J: TRBJ2-1; V: TRBV7-2; CDR3: CASSPQTSGSYGWSQQFF
length: 13; J: TRBJ2-4; V: TRBV20-1; CDR3: CSASMDGTGGQYF
length: 11; J: TRBJ1-2; V: TRBV29-1; CDR3: CSGRTGNGYTF
length: 16; J: TRBJ2-7; V: TRBV15; CDR3: CATSSTGVAGLHEQYF
length: 19; J: TRBJ2-1; V: TRBV7-9; CDR3: CASSLPDPREGYSYNEQFF
length: 13; J: TRBJ1-5; V: TRBV25-1; CDR3: CASSEGGVQPQHF
length: 18; J: TRBJ1-5; V: TRBV3-1/TRBV3-2; CDR3: CASSLPLCAEGPVRTQHF
length: 14; J: TRBJ2-1; V: TRBV9; CDR3: CASSVVGGDDEQFF
length: 20; J: TRBJ2-2; V: TRBV19; CDR3: CASSPTGWASGSVNTGELFF
length: 14; J: TRBJ2-1; V: TRBV11-1; CDR3: CASSFGRDKNEQFF
length: 14; J: TRBJ1-2; V: TRBV6-1; CDR3: CASSEMGLVYGYTF
length: 15; J: TRBJ2-1; V: TRBV30; CDR3: CAWNRPGAAYNEQFF
length: 13; J: TRBJ2-6; V: TRBV7-2; CDR3: CASSRGWANVLTF
length: 15; J: TRBJ2-1; V: TRBV5-5; CDR3: CASSFLLAGGNEQFF